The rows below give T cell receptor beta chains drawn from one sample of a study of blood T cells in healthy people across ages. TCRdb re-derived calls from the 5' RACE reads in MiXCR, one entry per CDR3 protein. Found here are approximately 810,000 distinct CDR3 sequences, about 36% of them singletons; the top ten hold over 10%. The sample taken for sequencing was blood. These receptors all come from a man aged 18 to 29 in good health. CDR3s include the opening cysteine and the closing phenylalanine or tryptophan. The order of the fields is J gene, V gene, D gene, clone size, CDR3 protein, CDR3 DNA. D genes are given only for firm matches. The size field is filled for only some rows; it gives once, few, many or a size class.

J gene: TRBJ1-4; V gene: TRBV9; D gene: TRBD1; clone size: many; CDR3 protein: CASSPRQGSNEKLFF; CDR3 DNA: TGTGCCAGCAGTCCAAGACAGGGCTCTAATGAAAAACTGTTTTTT
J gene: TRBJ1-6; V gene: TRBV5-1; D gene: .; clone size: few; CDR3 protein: CASSLGYNSPLHF; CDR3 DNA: TGCGCCAGCAGCTTGGGGTATAATTCACCCCTCCACTTT
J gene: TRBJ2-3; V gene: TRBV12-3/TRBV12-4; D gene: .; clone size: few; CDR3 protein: CASSLNPAGATDTQYF; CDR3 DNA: TGTGCCAGCAGTTTAAATCCGGCGGGGGCCACAGATACGCAGTATTTT
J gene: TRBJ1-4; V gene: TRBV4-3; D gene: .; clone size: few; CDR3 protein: CASSLWTTNEKLFF; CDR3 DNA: TGCGCCAGCAGCCTGTGGACAACTAATGAAAAACTGTTTTTT
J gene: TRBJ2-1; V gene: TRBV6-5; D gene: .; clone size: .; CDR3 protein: CASSYLTRGHNEQFF; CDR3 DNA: TGTGCCAGCAGTTACCTGACACGGGGGCACAATGAGCAGTTCTTC
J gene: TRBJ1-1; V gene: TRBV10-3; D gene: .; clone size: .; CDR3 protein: CAISDSGPMDTEAFF; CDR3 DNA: TGTGCCATCAGTGATTCGGGACCGATGGATACTGAAGCTTTCTTT
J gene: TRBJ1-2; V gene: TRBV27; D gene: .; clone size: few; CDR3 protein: CASSFGQSNYGYTF; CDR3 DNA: TGTGCCAGCAGTTTCGGACAGAGTAACTATGGCTACACCTTC
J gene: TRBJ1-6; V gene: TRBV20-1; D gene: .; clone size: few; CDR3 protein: CSAYRRFLHF; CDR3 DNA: TGCAGTGCCTATCGTCGCTTCCTCCACTTT
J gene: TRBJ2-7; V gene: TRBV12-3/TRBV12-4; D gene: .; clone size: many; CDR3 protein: CASKNLGVYEQYF; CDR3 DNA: TGTGCCAGCAAGAACCTAGGGGTCTACGAGCAGTACTTC
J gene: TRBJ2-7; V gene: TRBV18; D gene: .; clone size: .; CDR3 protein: CASSQGPNNEQYF; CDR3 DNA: TGTGCCAGCTCGCAGGGGCCAAACAATGAGCAGTACTTC
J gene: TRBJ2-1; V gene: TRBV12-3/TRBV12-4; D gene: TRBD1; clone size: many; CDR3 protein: CASSSGTEDFNEQFF; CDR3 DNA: TGTGCCAGCAGTTCAGGGACAGAGGACTTCAATGAGCAGTTCTTC
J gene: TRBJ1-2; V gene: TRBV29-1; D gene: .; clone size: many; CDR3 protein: CSVEVRFYGYTF; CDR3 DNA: TGCAGCGTTGAAGTCCGTTTCTATGGCTACACCTTC
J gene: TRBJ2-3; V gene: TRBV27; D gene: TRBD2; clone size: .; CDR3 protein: CASSKRESFTDTQYF; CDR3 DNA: TGTGCCAGCAGTAAGCGGGAGAGTTTTACAGATACGCAGTATTTT
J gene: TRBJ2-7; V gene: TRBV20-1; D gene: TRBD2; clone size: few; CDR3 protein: CSARVAGGIYEQYF; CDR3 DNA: TGCAGTGCTAGGGTCGCGGGGGGGATCTATGAGCAGTACTTC
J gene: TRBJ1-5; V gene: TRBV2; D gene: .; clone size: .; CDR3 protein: CASSDDNQPQHF; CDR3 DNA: TGTGCCAGCAGCGACGATAATCAGCCCCAGCATTTT
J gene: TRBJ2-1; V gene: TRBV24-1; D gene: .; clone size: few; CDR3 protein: CATSGYGVVDEQFF; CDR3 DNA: TGTGCCACCAGTGGATATGGGGTAGTGGATGAGCAGTTCTTC
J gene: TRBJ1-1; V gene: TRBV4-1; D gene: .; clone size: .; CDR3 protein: CASSQGVYAKAFF; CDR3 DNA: TGCGCCAGCAGCCAAGGGGTCTATGCCAAGGCTTTCTTT
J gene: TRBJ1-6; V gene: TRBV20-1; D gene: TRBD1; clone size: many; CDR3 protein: CSAPRTLTGSYNSPLHF; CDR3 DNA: TGCAGTGCTCCCAGGACGTTGACAGGGTCCTATAATTCACCCCTCCACTTT
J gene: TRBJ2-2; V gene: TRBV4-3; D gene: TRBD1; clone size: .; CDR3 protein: CASSQDDVDRAAGELFF; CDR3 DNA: TGCGCCAGCAGCCAAGATGATGTTGACAGGGCCGCCGGGGAGCTGTTTTTT
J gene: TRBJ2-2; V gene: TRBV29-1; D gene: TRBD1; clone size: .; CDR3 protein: CSVEGTANTGELFF; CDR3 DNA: TGCAGCGTCGAAGGGACAGCGAACACCGGGGAGCTGTTTTTT
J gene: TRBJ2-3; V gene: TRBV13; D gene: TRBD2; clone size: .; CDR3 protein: CASSVGTSGEDTQYF; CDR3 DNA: TGTGCCAGCAGCGTCGGGACTAGCGGGGAGGATACGCAGTATTTT